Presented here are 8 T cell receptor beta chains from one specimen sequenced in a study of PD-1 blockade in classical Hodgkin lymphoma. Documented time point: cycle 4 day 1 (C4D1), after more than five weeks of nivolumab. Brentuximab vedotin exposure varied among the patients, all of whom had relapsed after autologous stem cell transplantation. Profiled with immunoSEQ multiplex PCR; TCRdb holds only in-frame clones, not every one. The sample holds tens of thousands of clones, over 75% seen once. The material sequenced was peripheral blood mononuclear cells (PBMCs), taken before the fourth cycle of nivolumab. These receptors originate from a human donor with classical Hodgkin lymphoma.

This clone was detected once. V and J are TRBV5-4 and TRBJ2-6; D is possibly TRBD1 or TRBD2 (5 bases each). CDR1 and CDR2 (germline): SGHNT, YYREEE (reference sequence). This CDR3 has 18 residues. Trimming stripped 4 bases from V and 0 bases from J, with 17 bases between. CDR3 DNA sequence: TGTGCCAGCAGCCCCCCGCGCCAGGGAGCCTCTGGGGCCAACGTCCTGACTTTC. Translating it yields CASSPPRQGASGANVLTF.

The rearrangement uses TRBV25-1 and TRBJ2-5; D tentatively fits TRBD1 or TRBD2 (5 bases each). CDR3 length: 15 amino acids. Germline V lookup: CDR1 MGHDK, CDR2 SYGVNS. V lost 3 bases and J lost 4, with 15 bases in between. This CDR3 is CASSDRDLRGETQYF. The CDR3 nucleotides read TGTGCCAGCAGTGACCGGGACCTCAGAGGAGAGACCCAGTACTTC.

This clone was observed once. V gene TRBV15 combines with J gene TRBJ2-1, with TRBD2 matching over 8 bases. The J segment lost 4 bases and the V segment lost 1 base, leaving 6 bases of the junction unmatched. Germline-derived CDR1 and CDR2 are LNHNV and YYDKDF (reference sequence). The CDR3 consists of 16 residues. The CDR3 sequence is CATSRGGTRAYNEQFF. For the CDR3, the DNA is TGTGCCACCAGCAGAGGGGGGACTAGAGCATACAATGAGCAGTTCTTC.

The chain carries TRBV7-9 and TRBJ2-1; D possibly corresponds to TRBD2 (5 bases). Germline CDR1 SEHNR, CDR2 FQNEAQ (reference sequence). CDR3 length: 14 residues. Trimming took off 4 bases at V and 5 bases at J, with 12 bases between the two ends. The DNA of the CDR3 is TGTGCCAGCAGCTCAGCGGTCTTCAACAATGAGCAGTTCTTC. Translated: CASSSAVFNNEQFF.

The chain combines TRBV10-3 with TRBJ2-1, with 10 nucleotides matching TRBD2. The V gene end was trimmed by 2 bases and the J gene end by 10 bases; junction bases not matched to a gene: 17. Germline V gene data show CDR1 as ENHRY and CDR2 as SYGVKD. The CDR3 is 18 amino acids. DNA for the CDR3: TGTGCCATCAGTGAGCCAGGACTAGCGGCCACTCCCGCGGGGGAGCAGTTCTTC. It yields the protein CAISEPGLAATPAGEQFF.

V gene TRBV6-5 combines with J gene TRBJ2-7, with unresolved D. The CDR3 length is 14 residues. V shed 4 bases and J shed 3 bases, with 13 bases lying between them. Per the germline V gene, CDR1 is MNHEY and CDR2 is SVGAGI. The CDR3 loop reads CASSSLRGVYEQYF. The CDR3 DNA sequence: TGTGCCAGCAGTTCTCTACGAGGAGTCTACGAGCAGTACTTC.

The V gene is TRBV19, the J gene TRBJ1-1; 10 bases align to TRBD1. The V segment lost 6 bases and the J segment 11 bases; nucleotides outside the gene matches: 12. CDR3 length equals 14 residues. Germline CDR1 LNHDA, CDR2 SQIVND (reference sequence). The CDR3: CASRRPGQGPTAFF. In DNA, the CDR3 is TGTGCCAGTAGAAGACCGGGACAGGGGCCTACGGCTTTCTTT. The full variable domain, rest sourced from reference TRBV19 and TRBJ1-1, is DGGITQSPKYLFRKEGQNVTLSCEQNLNHDAMYWYRQDPGQGLRLIYYSQIVNDFQKGDIAEGYSVSREKKESFPLTVTSAQKNPTAFYLCASRRPGQGPTAFFGQGTRLTVV.

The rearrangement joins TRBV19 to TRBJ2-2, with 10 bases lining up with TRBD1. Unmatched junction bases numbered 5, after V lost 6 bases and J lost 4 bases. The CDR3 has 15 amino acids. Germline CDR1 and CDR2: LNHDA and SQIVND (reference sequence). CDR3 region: CASRTGGWSTGELFF. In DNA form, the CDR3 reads TGTGCCAGTAGGACAGGGGGCTGGAGCACCGGGGAGCTGTTTTTT.